The 9 T cell receptor beta chains listed next were all sequenced from one sample in a study of blood T cell repertoires in COVID-19. This table comes from immunoSEQ multiplex PCR, and its TCRdb copy is limited to in-frame clones, with some not included. Of around 110,000 clones in the sample, around four fifths were seen once. Sequencing used peripheral blood. The source of these receptors is a man aged 25-45 years with acute or convalescent COVID-19.

The chain combines TRBV3-1 (or the pseudogene TRBV3-2) with TRBJ1-1; D is perhaps TRBD1 (5 bases). The CDR3 sequence is 12 residues long. The germline V gene encodes CDR1 LGHDT and CDR2 YNNKEL (reference sequence). V was pared by 3 bases and J by 5 bases, with 7 bases between. The CDR3 sequence: CASSQGGTEAFF. Written as DNA, the CDR3 is TGTGCCAGCAGCCAGGGGGGGACTGAAGCTTTCTTT.

The chain couples TRBV6-6 to TRBJ1-5; D is perhaps TRBD1 (5 bases). V lost 7 bases, J lost 4 bases, and 11 bases lay in between. The CDR3 spans 13 residues. Germline V gene lookup returns CDR1 MNHNY and CDR2 SVGAGI (reference sequence). This CDR3 is CASTESGNQPQHF. The CDR3 bases are TGTGCCAGCACCGAGTCAGGGAATCAGCCCCAGCATTTT.

J is TRBJ2-7 and V is TRBV4-1; weak D call: TRBD1 (5 bases). V gave up 0 bases and J gave up 1 base, with 10 bases separating them. Germline values: CDR1 MGHRA, CDR2 YSYEKL. The length of the CDR3 is 15 residues. This CDR3 reads CASSQEAGWSYEQYV. Written as DNA, the CDR3 is TGCGCCAGCAGCCAAGAAGCAGGGTGGTCCTACGAGCAGTACGTC.

J is TRBJ2-3 and V is TRBV12-5, with TRBD2 identical over 8 bases. CDR1 is LGHNT, CDR2 FRNRAP, per germline. The CDR3 has 15 amino acids. After removal of 6 bases from V and 0 bases from J, the junction contained 5 bases not matched to a gene. CDR3 sequence: CASGPGLGSTDTQYF. Here the CDR3 DNA reads TGTGCTAGTGGGCCGGGACTAGGAAGCACAGATACGCAGTATTTT. Looking up the rest from reference TRBV12-5 and TRBJ2-3 gives the full variable domain: DARVTQTPRHKVTEMGQEVTMRCQPILGHNTVFWYRQTMMQGLELLAYFRNRAPLDDSGMPKDRFSAEMPDATLATLKIQPSEPRDSAVYFCASGPGLGSTDTQYFGPGTRLTVL.

This chain joins TRBV3-1 (or the pseudogene TRBV3-2) and TRBJ1-6, with D possibly TRBD1 on 5 matching bases. This CDR3 region has 17 residues. Germline CDR1 is LGHDT and CDR2 is YNNKEL (reference sequence). The V gene lost 0 bases and the J gene lost 7 bases, with 16 bases spanning the gap. The chain's CDR3 is CASSQDAGGSKNSPLHF. For the CDR3, the DNA is TGTGCCAGCAGCCAAGATGCCGGGGGATCTAAAAATTCACCCCTCCACTTT.

The chain joins TRBV29-1 to TRBJ1-2; possibly TRBD1 for D (6 bases). CDR1 and CDR2 (germline): SQVTM, ANQGSEA. This CDR3 has 16 residues. V lost 2 bases, J lost 1 base, and 17 bases lay in between. This CDR3 is CSVEYPDSPHNYGYTF. In DNA form, the CDR3 reads TGCAGCGTTGAATACCCGGACAGTCCCCATAACTATGGCTACACCTTC.

This clone was seen a single time. The rearrangement joins TRBV4-1 to TRBJ2-5; D is possibly TRBD1 (6 bases). CDR3 length: 14 amino acids. V lost 0 bases, J lost 5 bases, and 10 bases lay in between. CDR1 is MGHRA and CDR2 is YSYEKL in the germline V gene. The CDR3 DNA is TGCGCCAGCAGCCAAGATGACAGGAGGGAGACCCAGTACTTC. It specifies CASSQDDRRETQYF.

V gene TRBV11-2 combines with J gene TRBJ1-3, with 9 positions matching TRBD1. The CDR3 has 15 amino acids. V lost 4 bases, J lost 3 bases, and 4 bases stayed unmatched. Germline V gene data show CDR1 as SGHAT and CDR2 as FQNNGV. The CDR3 bases are TGTGCCAGCAGCTGGGGACAGGGTCTTGGAAACACCATATATTTT. Amino acids: CASSWGQGLGNTIYF.

The chain employs TRBV9 and TRBJ1-2; 8 nucleotides line up with TRBD1. The CDR3 spans 16 residues. Germline loops: CDR1 SGDLS, CDR2 YYNGEE. With V trimmed by 4 bases and J by 4 bases, 12 bases remained unmatched. The CDR3 protein is CASSKATGGGLYGYTF. For the CDR3, the DNA is TGTGCCAGCAGCAAGGCAACAGGGGGGGGCCTCTATGGCTACACCTTC.